This entry concerns a single T cell receptor (beta chain). The sample is drawn from a study of blood T cell repertoires in COVID-19. The method was immunoSEQ multiplex PCR; TCRdb's version includes in-frame clones alone and lacks a portion of them. The repertoire holds 350,000 to 400,000 clones, with roughly 89% as singletons. The germline V gene has CDR1 LGHNT and CDR2 FRNRAP. V was trimmed by 6 bases and J by 5 bases, leaving 13 bases between them. The CDR3 consists of 13 residues. The sequenced sample consisted of peripheral blood. The chain uses TRBV12-5 and TRBJ1-2; weak D call: TRBD1 (6 bases). The receptor was derived from a young man with active or convalescent COVID-19. The CDR3 loop is CASGPDRAYGYTF. The CDR3 DNA reads as TGTGCTAGTGGCCCGGACAGAGCGTATGGCTACACCTTC. Complete variable domain (other parts from reference TRBV12-5 and TRBJ1-2): DARVTQTPRHKVTEMGQEVTMRCQPILGHNTVFWYRQTMMQGLELLAYFRNRAPLDDSGMPKDRFSAEMPDATLATLKIQPSEPRDSAVYFCASGPDRAYGYTFGSGTRLTVV.